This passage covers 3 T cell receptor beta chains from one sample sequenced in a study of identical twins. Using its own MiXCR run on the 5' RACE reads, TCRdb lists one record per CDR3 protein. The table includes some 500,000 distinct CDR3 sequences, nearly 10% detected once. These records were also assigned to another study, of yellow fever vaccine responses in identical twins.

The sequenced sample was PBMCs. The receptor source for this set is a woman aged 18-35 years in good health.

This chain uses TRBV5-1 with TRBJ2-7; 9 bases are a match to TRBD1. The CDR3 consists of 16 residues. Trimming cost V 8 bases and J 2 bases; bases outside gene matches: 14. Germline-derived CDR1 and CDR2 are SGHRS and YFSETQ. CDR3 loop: CASSAGPGQGAYEQYF. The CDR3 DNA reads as TGCGCCAGTTCAGCGGGACCGGGACAGGGCGCCTACGAGCAGTACTTC.

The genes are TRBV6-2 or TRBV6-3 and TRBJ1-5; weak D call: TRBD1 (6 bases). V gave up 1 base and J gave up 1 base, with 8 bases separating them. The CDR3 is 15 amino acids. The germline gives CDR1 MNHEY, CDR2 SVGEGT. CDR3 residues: CASSYLDSSNQPQHF. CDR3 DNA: TGTGCCAGCAGTTACTTGGACAGCAGCAATCAGCCCCAGCATTTT.

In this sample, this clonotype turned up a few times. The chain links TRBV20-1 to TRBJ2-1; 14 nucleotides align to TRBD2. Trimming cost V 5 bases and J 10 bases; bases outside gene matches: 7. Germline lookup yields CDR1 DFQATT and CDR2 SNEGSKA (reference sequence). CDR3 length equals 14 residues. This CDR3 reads CSALPGLAGVEQFF. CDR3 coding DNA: TGCAGTGCTCTACCGGGACTAGCGGGAGTCGAGCAGTTCTTC.